The 29 T cell receptor beta chains below were found in one sample sequenced in a study of blood T cells in healthy people across ages (dated by TCRdb to between 2014 and 2017). Libraries were built with 5' RACE. The sample was run on an Illumina HiSeq 2500. The second PCR ran for roughly 7 to 12 cycles and used a J-beta primer mix along with a sample-barcoded 5' primer. TCRdb trimmed public reads at Q25 via fastp, called clones via MiXCR and kept in-frame beta chains. Every distinct CDR3 protein forms one entry, paired with its most common genes and DNA. Here the sample has roughly 790,000 distinct CDR3 sequences; roughly 45% occur a single time. The ten largest account for around a fifth of the sample. Sequencing was carried out using blood. These receptors all stem from a woman aged 55 to 70 in good health.

The V call is TRBV20-1, the J call TRBJ2-1; possibly TRBD1 for D (5 bases). Germline V gene data show CDR1 as DFQATT and CDR2 as SNEGSKA (reference sequence). The CDR3 loop spans 11 amino acids. V was cut by 0 bases and J by 9 bases, with 6 bases left in between. The CDR3 region has the DNA TGCAGTGCTAGAGATCAGGGTGAGCAGTTCTTC. It translates to CSARDQGEQFF.

The V and J genes are TRBV18 and TRBJ2-1, with D maybe TRBD2 (5 bases). CDR3 length equals 15 residues. The V end was cut by 6 bases, the J end by 5 bases, with 17 bases between. From germline, CDR1 is KGHSH and CDR2 LQKENI. The CDR3 sequence is CASSPNPGGHNEQFF. CDR3 sequence (DNA): TGTGCCAGCTCCCCCAATCCCGGAGGTCACAATGAGCAGTTCTTC. Supplemented by reference TRBV18 and TRBJ2-1, the full variable domain reads NAGVMQNPRHLVRRRGQEARLRCSPMKGHSHVYWYRQLPEEGLKFMVYLQKENIIDESGMPKERFSAEFPKEGPSILRIQQVVRGDSAAYFCASSPNPGGHNEQFFGPGTRLTVL.

For this clonotype: Just one base apart from a much larger clone, this may be a read error. The chain uses TRBV29-1 and TRBJ2-7; perhaps TRBD1 as D (5 bases). Looked up from germline, CDR1 is SQVTM and CDR2 is ANQGSEA. V was trimmed by 5 bases and J by 2 bases, leaving 10 bases between them. The CDR3 covers 12 residues. CDR3 residues: CSVRGTAYEQYF. In nucleotides, the CDR3 is TGCAGCGTTAGGGGAACGGCCTACGAGCAGTACTTC.

The chain links TRBV5-1 to TRBJ1-2, with 8 bases lining up with TRBD1. The CDR3 totals 16 residues. J gave up 4 bases and V 2 bases, and 10 bases lay outside the gene matches. The V gene's germline CDR1 is SGHRS and CDR2 YFSETQ. The CDR3 nucleotides read TGCGCCAGCAGCTTCGGGCCGGACAGGGAGGGCTATGGCTACACCTTC. Translated: CASSFGPDREGYGYTF.

The V gene is TRBV24-1, the J gene TRBJ1-2; D is unclear. Germline V lookup: CDR1 KGHDR, CDR2 SFDVKD. Trimming shortened V by 5 bases and J by 6 bases, and 9 bases separated the two germline ends. The CDR3 totals 12 residues. For the CDR3, the DNA is TGTGCCACCAGTGGGGAACTCAATGGCTACACCTTC. Its protein is CATSGELNGYTF.

In its sample, this clonotype was seen many times. This CDR3 reads CSAGDTQYF. CDR3 bases: TGCAGCGCGGGGGATACGCAGTATTTT. The V and J genes are TRBV29-1 and TRBJ2-3, with a possible D match to TRBD2 (5 bases). This CDR3 contains 9 residues. Germline CDR1 and CDR2: SQVTM and ANQGSEA. Trimming left V 7 bases short and J 6 bases short, with 5 bases between.

This clonotype occurred a few times. The chain uses TRBV20-1 and TRBJ1-2, with 8 positions matching TRBD1. This CDR3 is built from 13 residues. V shed 4 bases and J 7 bases; nucleotides not matched to a gene: 8. In germline, CDR1 is DFQATT, CDR2 SNEGSKA (reference sequence). Here the CDR3 DNA reads TGCAGTGCTACAGGGGGCGCACTGTCTGGCTACACCTTC. Translation gives CSATGGALSGYTF.

The table lists this clonotype with a few counts. The rearrangement uses TRBV7-2 and TRBJ2-1; possibly TRBD2 for D (6 bases). The germline CDR1 and CDR2 sequences are SGHTA and FQGNSA. The germline V and J ends were trimmed by 1 base and 12 bases, with 13 bases remaining between them. The CDR3 totals 13 residues. The DNA for the CDR3 is TGTGCCAGCAGCTTAGGGGAGGAACGGGGGCAGTTCTTC. Encoded protein: CASSLGEERGQFF.

The chain uses TRBV6-1 and TRBJ2-4; D perhaps matches TRBD1 (6 bases). The DNA end is a closer match to TRBJ2-7, so the J assignment may be wrong. Germline V gives CDR1 MNHNS, CDR2 SASEGT. This CDR3 has 15 residues. The CDR3 region has the DNA TGTGCCAACAATGAGTCCCCGAACAGGGTCTACGAGCAGTACTTC. Translated: CANNESPNRVYEQYF.

This clonotype has more than one count but fewer than ten. J is TRBJ2-5 and V is TRBV12-3 or TRBV12-4; D possibly matches TRBD1 or TRBD2 (5 bases each). Deletions cut 4 bases from V and 4 bases from J, with 10 bases between. The CDR3 has 13 residues. The CDR3 is CASSWGSGETQYF. The CDR3 nucleotides read TGTGCCAGCAGTTGGGGGAGTGGAGAGACCCAGTACTTC.

The table lists this clonotype with a count of one. V is TRBV7-2 and J is TRBJ2-3, with TRBD2 matching over 10 bases. The CDR3 has 18 amino acids. The V segment lost 5 bases and the J segment 6 bases; nucleotides outside the gene matches: 17. Germline V gives CDR1 SGHTA, CDR2 FQGNSA. The CDR3 spells CASSKRRTSGETGDTQYF. The CDR3 nucleotides are TGTGCCAGCAGCAAACGAAGGACTAGCGGAGAGACAGGGGATACGCAGTATTTT.

This clonotype was seen only a few times. CDR3 sequence: CAISATGGDQPQHF. Here the CDR3 DNA reads TGTGCCATCAGCGCGACAGGGGGGGATCAGCCCCAGCATTTT. J is TRBJ1-5 and V is TRBV10-3; 9 nucleotides align to TRBD1. The germline CDR1 and CDR2 sequences are ENHRY and SYGVKD. The CDR3 is 14 residues long. The V segment lost 6 bases and the J segment 5 bases; nucleotides outside the gene matches: 5.

This clonotype was detected only a few times. The rearrangement joins TRBV2 to TRBJ2-7; TRBD2 aligns across 13 bases. CDR1 and CDR2 from the germline V gene are SNHLY and FYNNEI. CDR3 length: 16 residues. V gave up 3 bases and J gave up 0 bases; unmatched junction bases: 2. CDR3 sequence (DNA): TGTGCCAGCAGTGAGACTAGCGGGAGGCTCTCCTACGAGCAGTACTTC. Translating gives CASSETSGRLSYEQYF.

This clonotype has at least ten counts. The chain couples TRBV5-1 to TRBJ2-1; maybe TRBD1 (6 bases). The CDR3 length is 14 residues. Between the trimmed V and J ends, which lost 0 bases and 4 bases, there was a span of 8 bases. Germline V CDR1 and CDR2: SGHRS, YFSETQ. DNA of the CDR3: TGCGCCAGCAGCTTGGGTCAGGGGTACAATGAGCAGTTCTTC. It encodes CASSLGQGYNEQFF.

This clonotype appeared a few times. The chain employs TRBV7-2 and TRBJ2-1, with 7 bases identical to TRBD2. The length of the CDR3 is 14 residues. After removal of 3 bases from V and 7 bases from J, the junction contained 6 bases not matched to a gene. Germline CDR1 reads SGHTA; CDR2 reads FQGNSA. Here the CDR3 DNA reads TGTGCCAGCAGCTTCGCTAGCGGAGGGAATGAGCAGTTCTTC. Translating gives CASSFASGGNEQFF. The full variable domain, completed using reference TRBV7-2 and TRBJ2-1, is GAGVSQSPSNKVTEKGKDVELRCDPISGHTALYWYRQSLGQGLEFLIYFQGNSAPDKSGLPSDRFSAERTGGSVSTLTIQRTQQEDSAVYLCASSFASGGNEQFFGPGTRLTVL.

This clonotype occurred a few times. The chain links TRBV20-1 to TRBJ1-1; 7 nucleotides align to TRBD1. The V gene end was trimmed by 6 bases and the J gene end by 11 bases; junction bases not matched to a gene: 21. Germline CDR1 is DFQATT and CDR2 is SNEGSKA (reference sequence). The CDR3 loop spans 15 amino acids. CDR3 bases: TGCAGTGCCGCGCAGGGGGTCAGCCGCATCCCGGGGGCTTTCTTT. Amino acid sequence: CSAAQGVSRIPGAFF.

A few counts support this clonotype. The chain joins TRBV25-1 to TRBJ1-1; D call uncertain. Trimming removed 11 bases at V and 9 bases at J, with 22 bases between. This CDR3 has 13 amino acids. Germline V CDR1 and CDR2: MGHDK, SYGVNS. The CDR3 spells CASIGVRGSQAFF. CDR3 coding DNA: TGTGCCTCCATCGGGGTTCGAGGATCTCAAGCTTTCTTT.

This clonotype was found a few times. V usage is TRBV13 and J usage is TRBJ2-5; 7 positions agree with TRBD2. V shed 9 bases and J 0 bases; nucleotides not matched to a gene: 4. This CDR3 has 13 residues. Germline CDR1 and CDR2: PRHDT and FYEKMQ (reference sequence). DNA for the CDR3: TGTGCCAGTGCTAGCGGTTACCAAGAGACCCAGTACTTC. Translating gives CASASGYQETQYF. The entire variable domain, with the rest obtained from reference TRBV13 and TRBJ2-5, is as follows: AAGVIQSPRHLIKEKRETATLKCYPIPRHDTVYWYQQGPGQDPQFLISFYEKMQSDKGSIPDRFSAQQFSDYHSELNMSSLELGDSALYFCASASGYQETQYFGPGTRLLVL.

The chain couples TRBV4-3 to TRBJ2-7, with TRBD1 identical over 9 bases. Germline V gene sequence: CDR1 LGHNA, CDR2 YSLEER. The CDR3 is 15 residues long. After removal of 0 bases from V and 4 bases from J, the junction contained 4 bases not matched to a gene. The CDR3 nucleotides read TGCGCCAGCAGCCAAGAACGGGACAGGGTGTACGAGCAGTACTTC. Translation: CASSQERDRVYEQYF.

The J gene is TRBJ2-1, the V gene TRBV9, with 9 bases aligning to TRBD1. The CDR3 totals 15 residues. V shed 3 bases, J shed 4 bases, and the junction held 5 bases outside the gene matches. Germline CDR1 and CDR2: SGDLS and YYNGEE. CDR3 protein: CASSAAGQGYNEQFF. CDR3 nucleotides: TGTGCCAGCAGCGCGGCGGGACAGGGATACAATGAGCAGTTCTTC.

This clonotype turned up a few times. This rearrangement joins TRBV2 to TRBJ2-7, with 7 bases fitting TRBD2. The ends lost 7 bases at V and 1 base at J; junction bases unmatched: 7. Germline V lookup: CDR1 SNHLY, CDR2 FYNNEI. The CDR3 covers 14 residues. Here the CDR3 reads CASKGGHSSYEQYF. The CDR3 DNA is TGTGCCAGCAAGGGAGGGCATTCTTCCTACGAGCAGTACTTC. The variable domain in full, with the rest retrieved from reference TRBV2 and TRBJ2-7, is EPEVTQTPSHQVTQMGQEVILRCVPISNHLYFYWYRQILGQKVEFLVSFYNNEISEKSEIFDDQFSVERPDGSNFTLKIRSTKLEDSAMYFCASKGGHSSYEQYFGPGTRLTVT.

The chain couples TRBV2 to TRBJ2-6, with D possibly matching TRBD1 (6 bases). The CDR3 sequence is 14 residues long. The V gene lost 5 bases and the J gene lost 8 bases, with 13 bases spanning the gap. From germline, CDR1 is SNHLY and CDR2 FYNNEI. In DNA form, the CDR3 reads TGTGCCAGCAGTAAATTACAGGGTACCAACGTCCTGACTTTC. This gives the protein CASSKLQGTNVLTF.

This clonotype has more than one count but fewer than ten. The chain recombines TRBV7-2 with TRBJ1-1; D remains ambiguous. V was shortened by 3 bases and J by 4 bases, with 12 bases between the two germline ends. Germline V gene lookup returns CDR1 SGHTA and CDR2 FQGNSA. The CDR3 length is 14 residues. CDR3 amino acids: CASSFKGSGTEAFF. Written as DNA, the CDR3 is TGTGCCAGCAGCTTTAAGGGCTCGGGCACTGAAGCTTTCTTT.

The chain joins TRBV12-3 or TRBV12-4 to TRBJ2-5, with D unclear. The germline V and J ends were trimmed by 7 bases and 13 bases, with 19 bases remaining between them. CDR3 length: 12 residues. CDR3 amino acids: CASNRAPGLPYF. For the CDR3, the DNA is TGTGCCAGCAACCGAGCCCCGGGCCTCCCGTACTTC.

As regards this clonotype: An end of the junction does not agree with germline; a read error may underlie this. CDR3 amino acids: CASGLEGGGLSYEQYF. CDR3 DNA: TGTGCCAGCGGCTTAGAGGGCGGGGGGCTTAGCTACGAGCAGTACTTC. V is TRBV13 and J is TRBJ2-5; TRBD2 aligns across 8 bases. Matching the DNA end better, TRBJ2-7 makes the J call doubtful. CDR3 size: 16 residues. CDR1 and CDR2 (germline): PRHDT, FYEKMQ (reference sequence).

This clonotype was seen a few times. The chain's CDR3 is CASSQTTAGTGDYGYTF. The DNA for the CDR3 is TGTGCCAGCAGCCAAACGACAGCCGGGACAGGGGACTATGGCTACACCTTC. V usage is TRBV3-1 and J usage is TRBJ1-2; 10 nucleotides align to TRBD1. Germline V gene lookup returns CDR1 LGHDT and CDR2 YNNKEL (reference sequence). This CDR3 region has 17 residues. The V and J ends lost 2 bases and 3 bases, in that order; junction bases with no gene match: 9.

This clonotype was counted between two and nine times. The chain uses TRBV9 and TRBJ2-7; TRBD2 agrees at 8 bases. This CDR3 is built from 15 residues. Unmatched junction bases numbered 10, after V lost 4 bases and J lost 4 bases. Germline loops: CDR1 SGDLS, CDR2 YYNGEE. The CDR3 protein is CASSHGGEGDYEQYF. The CDR3 nucleotides are TGTGCCAGCAGCCACGGGGGGGAGGGGGATTACGAGCAGTACTTC.

This chain joins TRBV7-2 and TRBJ2-1; 9 bases map to TRBD2. The CDR3 sequence is 15 residues long. The germline V gene encodes CDR1 SGHTA and CDR2 FQGNSA. V shed 4 bases and J 6 bases; nucleotides not matched to a gene: 7. The CDR3 region is CASSYPAGGGNEQFF. The CDR3 DNA is TGTGCCAGCAGCTACCCAGCGGGAGGTGGCAATGAGCAGTTCTTC.

The CDR3 DNA reads TGCAGCGTTAAGGGCATAGGGGCCCTTGAGAACACTGAAGCTTTCTTT. As protein: CSVKGIGALENTEAFF. This chain connects TRBV29-1 to TRBJ1-1; a possible D gene is TRBD1 (5 bases). The V end lost 5 bases, the J end lost 1 base, and 20 bases lay between the germline ends. The CDR3 is 16 amino acids. Germline CDR1 SQVTM, CDR2 ANQGSEA.